A selection of T cell receptor beta chains follows, all from one sample in a study of T cell responses to AZD1222 COVID-19 vaccine. The assay was immunoSEQ multiplex PCR, and TCRdb's table has in-frame clones only and misses some. This repertoire shows about 120,000 clones, about 88% found once; its top ten account for 2.4%. The material was peripheral blood, obtained on day 0 of AZD1222 vaccination. These receptors were obtained from an adult in good health. Both conserved end residues are part of each CDR3. The D gene is left open where the match is weak. Some rows have no size entry. The others give once, few or many, or a class for an expanded clone.

D	V	J	size	CDR3	DNA
-	TRBV7-6	TRBJ2-5	-	CASSLEGLGMETQYF	TGTGCCAGCAGCTTAGAGGGACTCGGTATGGAGACCCAGTACTTC
TRBD1	TRBV4-1	TRBJ2-5	-	CASSPGQGGEETQYF	TGCGCCAGCAGCCCGGGACAGGGAGGGGAAGAGACCCAGTACTTC
-	TRBV18	TRBJ1-5	-	CASSPPGGAQPQHF	TGTGCCAGCTCACCGCCGGGGGGTGCTCAGCCCCAGCATTTT
-	TRBV18	TRBJ1-6	-	CASSLDGGGDSPLHF	TGTGCCAGCTCACTGGACGGCGGGGGAGATTCACCCCTCCACTTT
TRBD1	TRBV10-3	TRBJ1-3	-	CAISPPTGSGNTIYF	TGTGCCATCAGTCCCCCGACAGGGTCTGGAAACACCATATATTTT
-	TRBV21-1	TRBJ2-1	once	CASSIPAIRRRWAGGRSEQFF	TGTGCCAGCAGCATACCGGCGATCCGTCGACGTTGGGCGGGAGGGCGAAGTGAGCAGTTCTTC
-	TRBV2	TRBJ2-7	-	CASSGGGGRSYEQYF	TGTGCCAGCAGCGGAGGGGGCGGGAGGTCCTACGAGCAGTACTTC
-	TRBV7-9	TRBJ1-2	-	CASSLAGQGGYTF	TGTGCCAGCAGCTTAGCGGGGCAGGGAGGCTACACCTTC
TRBD1	TRBV3-1/TRBV3-2	TRBJ2-2	once	CASSLPQGVNTGELFF	TGTGCCAGCAGCCTACCGCAGGGGGTTAACACCGGGGAGCTGTTTTTT
TRBD2	TRBV5-1	TRBJ2-7	-	CASSLTREHEQYF	TGCGCCAGCAGCCTTACGCGGGAGCACGAGCAGTACTTC
TRBD1	TRBV5-4	TRBJ1-4	-	CASSSTRDRGGEKLFF	TGTGCCAGCAGCTCCACACGGGACAGGGGAGGCGAAAAACTGTTTTTT
TRBD2	TRBV29-1	TRBJ2-7	once	CSVGTSGSISEQYF	TGCAGCGTTGGGACTAGCGGGAGTATTTCCGAGCAGTACTTC
-	TRBV10-2	TRBJ2-3	-	CASSESSWVNPREADTQYF	TGCGCCAGCAGTGAGTCGTCATGGGTCAATCCTCGAGAGGCAGATACGCAGTATTTT
-	TRBV28	TRBJ1-2	-	CASSLSGAGYGYTF	TGTGCCAGCAGTTTATCAGGGGCGGGCTATGGCTACACCTTC
TRBD1	TRBV5-4	TRBJ1-2	once	CASSPSMTGAGGYTF	TGTGCCAGCAGCCCCAGCATGACAGGGGCCGGTGGCTACACCTTC
TRBD2	TRBV5-1	TRBJ2-7	once	CASSEGLASNEQYF	TGCGCCAGCAGCGAGGGACTAGCGAGCAACGAGCAGTACTTC
TRBD1	TRBV24-1	TRBJ2-1	-	CATSDPGQDNEQFF	TGTGCCACCAGTGACCCGGGACAGGACAATGAGCAGTTCTTC
-	TRBV5-1	TRBJ1-1	-	CASSMGLTEAFF	TGCGCCAGCAGTATGGGCCTCACTGAAGCTTTCTTT
TRBD2	TRBV10-3	TRBJ2-1	-	CAISGTSGRAEGEQFF	TGTGCCATCAGTGGGACTAGCGGGAGGGCCGAGGGTGAGCAGTTCTTC
TRBD2	TRBV28	TRBJ2-7	-	CASPPSGTSYEQYF	TGTGCCAGCCCGCCGAGCGGGACCTCCTACGAGCAGTACTTC
-	TRBV19	TRBJ2-1	-	CASRRPLTGREFF	TGTGCCAGTCGACGTCCTTTGACAGGGAGGGAGTTCTTC
-	TRBV7-2	TRBJ2-2	-	CASSSGQTGELFF	TGTGCCAGCAGCTCCGGACAGACCGGGGAGCTGTTTTTT
-	TRBV15	TRBJ1-1	-	CATSRDAVNTEAFF	TGTGCCACCAGCAGAGATGCAGTGAACACTGAAGCTTTCTTT
-	TRBV27	TRBJ1-2	few	CASSKGTRGVSGYTF	TGTGCCAGCAGTAAGGGGACACGCGGCGTCTCTGGCTACACCTTC
-	TRBV6-2/TRBV6-3	TRBJ2-1	once	CASSEPSTGLGYNEQFF	TGTGCCAGCAGCGAGCCCTCTACCGGGCTGGGGTACAATGAGCAGTTCTTC
TRBD1	TRBV19	TRBJ1-5	-	CASSGAGGSGQPQHF	TGTGCCAGTAGTGGCGCAGGGGGTAGCGGTCAGCCCCAGCATTTT
-	TRBV30	TRBJ1-4	once	CAWSKDGNEKLFF	TGTGCCTGGAGTAAGGACGGTAATGAAAAACTGTTTTTT
TRBD1	TRBV19	TRBJ2-7	-	CASSAWTGSYEQYF	TGTGCCAGTAGTGCCTGGACAGGGTCCTACGAGCAGTACTTC
TRBD1	TRBV27	TRBJ1-3	-	CASSLGGTGNTIYF	TGTGCCAGCAGTTTAGGCGGGACAGGGAACACCATATATTTT
-	TRBV5-1	TRBJ1-4	-	CASSSGRTVGEKLFF	TGCGCCAGCAGCTCGGGACGGACAGTCGGGGAAAAACTGTTTTTT
-	TRBV24-1	TRBJ2-1	-	CATEGGLDEQFF	TGTGCCACCGAAGGAGGACTTGATGAGCAGTTCTTC
-	TRBV2	TRBJ2-1	-	CASSEFSNEQFF	TGTGCCAGCAGTGAATTTAGCAATGAGCAGTTCTTC
TRBD2	TRBV20-1	TRBJ2-3	-	CSASYLLAGALLDTQYF	TGCAGTGCTAGTTATCTTCTAGCGGGAGCCCTCTTAGATACGCAGTATTTT
TRBD1	TRBV30	TRBJ2-7	-	CAWSGTGPYEQYF	TGTGCCTGGAGTGGGACAGGGCCCTACGAGCAGTACTTC
-	TRBV15	TRBJ1-6	-	CATSSTDYNSPLHF	TGTGCCACCAGCAGCACAGATTATAATTCACCCCTCCACTTT
-	TRBV10-3	TRBJ2-1	-	CAIKELRQGEQFF	TGTGCCATCAAGGAACTCCGGCAGGGTGAGCAGTTCTTC
TRBD2	TRBV7-6	TRBJ2-7	-	CASSLAPGGSYEQYF	TGTGCCAGCAGCTTAGCGCCCGGGGGGTCCTACGAGCAGTACTTC
-	TRBV9	TRBJ2-2	-	CASSVAPLGSNTGELFF	TGTGCCAGCAGCGTAGCCCCACTAGGGTCAAACACCGGGGAGCTGTTTTTT
-	TRBV29-1	TRBJ1-2	-	CSVEFHESGYTF	TGCAGCGTTGAATTTCATGAATCTGGCTACACCTTC
-	TRBV2	TRBJ1-6	once	CASVGGIAYNSPLHF	TGTGCCAGTGTCGGGGGGATCGCCTATAATTCACCCCTCCACTTT